A single sample is the source of the 30 T cell receptor beta chains below, sequenced in a study of spatial heterogeneity in lung cancer. One entry per CDR3 protein results from TCRdb running MiXCR on the 5' RACE reads. The sample yields about 52,000 distinct CDR3 sequences, 7.4% seen once. The time point denotes: blood at routine non-recurrence follow-up after resection. In each case, whole RNA from tumor, nontumor lung or frozen PBMC was sequenced unsorted. The material was PBMCs, obtained at follow-up. All receptors come from a female donor with early-stage non-small cell lung cancer.

The chain uses TRBV19 and TRBJ1-1; 7 bases map to TRBD1. Germline V gene data show CDR1 as LNHDA and CDR2 as SQIVND (reference sequence). V lost 6 bases and J lost 0; bases outside the gene matches: 1. The CDR3 consists of 13 residues. The CDR3 DNA reads as TGTGCCAGTAGAGACAGGGTGAACACTGAAGCTTTCTTT. It translates to CASRDRVNTEAFF.

This clonotype appeared many times. The chain joins TRBV6-4 to TRBJ2-3; 8 bases are shared with TRBD2. This CDR3 has 12 residues. J lost 13 bases, V lost 5 bases, and 8 bases had no gene match. Germline V CDR1 and CDR2: MRHNA, SNTAGT. CDR3 DNA: TGTGCCAGCAGTATTACGGGGGGGCCAAAGTATTTT. Its protein product is CASSITGGPKYF.

This clonotype was seen more than once but under ten times. This sequence joins TRBV5-1 and TRBJ2-3; a possible D gene is TRBD2 (6 bases). Germline V gives CDR1 SGHRS, CDR2 YFSETQ. The CDR3 loop spans 15 amino acids. Trimming pared 4 bases from V and 3 bases from J, leaving 15 bases between. The CDR3 DNA reads as TGCGCCAGCAGCCGAGGGGACTCGGAGACAGATACGCAGTATTTT. Protein sequence: CASSRGDSETDTQYF.

This clonotype has ten or more counts. The chain employs TRBV11-2 and TRBJ2-1; D possibly corresponds to TRBD1 (6 bases). The length of the CDR3 is 15 residues. V was shortened by 0 bases and J by 7 bases, with 13 bases between the two germline ends. CDR1 and CDR2 (germline): SGHAT, FQNNGV. CDR3 bases: TGTGCCAGCAGCTTAGACCACCACCAGGGGAATGAGCAGTTCTTC. This encodes CASSLDHHQGNEQFF.

This clonotype was seen at least ten times. The chain couples TRBV19 to TRBJ2-3; D gene ambiguous. Germline CDR1 LNHDA, CDR2 SQIVND (reference sequence). This CDR3 has 15 residues. The V end was cut by 4 bases, the J end by 2 bases, with 13 bases between. CDR3 residues: CASSTRRENTDTQYF. In nucleotides, the CDR3 is TGTGCCAGTAGTACTCGACGAGAGAACACAGATACGCAGTATTTT. The full variable domain, its missing parts supplied by reference TRBV19 and TRBJ2-3, is DGGITQSPKYLFRKEGQNVTLSCEQNLNHDAMYWYRQDPGQGLRLIYYSQIVNDFQKGDIAEGYSVSREKKESFPLTVTSAQKNPTAFYLCASSTRRENTDTQYFGPGTRLTVL.

This clonotype was recorded a few times. The V and J genes are TRBV5-4 and TRBJ1-6; the D is unclear. The CDR3 extends over 14 amino acids. V was cut by 4 bases and J by 3 bases, with 8 bases left in between. Per germline, CDR1 SGHNT and CDR2 YYREEE (reference sequence). CDR3 bases: TGTGCCAGCAGCCCGGGAGGCTATAATTCACCCCTCCACTTT. This encodes CASSPGGYNSPLHF.

This clonotype has a count of ten or more. The chain links TRBV7-2 to TRBJ2-6; D not certain. The CDR3 spans 15 residues. V was pared by 5 bases and J by 0 bases, with 8 bases between. Germline-derived CDR1 and CDR2 are SGHTA and FQGNSA. DNA of the CDR3: TGTGCCAGCAGCGCCACAACCTCTGGGGCCAACGTCCTGACTTTC. Translated: CASSATTSGANVLTF. The full variable domain, in which reference TRBV7-2 and TRBJ2-6 provide the parts outside the CDR3, is GAGVSQSPSNKVTEKGKDVELRCDPISGHTALYWYRQSLGQGLEFLIYFQGNSAPDKSGLPSDRFSAERTGGSVSTLTIQRTQQEDSAVYLCASSATTSGANVLTFGAGSRLTVL.

The table lists this clonotype with a few counts. The chain couples TRBV7-2 to TRBJ1-6; 7 nucleotides agree with TRBD1. Germline V lookup: CDR1 SGHTA, CDR2 FQGNSA. The CDR3 extends over 16 amino acids. Losses at the gene ends were 4 bases for V and 5 bases for J; bases not matched to a gene: 8. In DNA form, the CDR3 reads TGTGCCAGCAGCTCCGCAGGGGGGCTAAATAATTCACCCCTCCACTTT. Translated: CASSSAGGLNNSPLHF.

Comment on this clonotype: The junction does not match germline at one end; this may be a read error. This chain joins TRBV27 and TRBJ1-5; D is unresolved. This CDR3 spans 14 amino acids. Germline lookup yields CDR1 MNHEY and CDR2 SMNVEV (reference sequence). CDR3: CASSTDLGGQPRHF. Here the CDR3 DNA reads TGTGCCAGCAGCACCGATTTAGGTGGGCAGCCCCGGCATTTT.

This clonotype was detected ten times or more. This chain links TRBV5-1 with TRBJ1-1; TRBD1 might be the D (5 bases). Germline values: CDR1 SGHRS, CDR2 YFSETQ. CDR3 size: 13 residues. V dropped 0 bases and J dropped 4 bases, with 7 bases sitting between them. CDR3: CASSLEGSTEAFF. The CDR3 region has the DNA TGCGCCAGCAGCTTGGAGGGGAGCACTGAAGCTTTCTTT.

This clonotype showed up just a few times. The V and J genes are TRBV7-9 and TRBJ2-4; 9 bases are shared with TRBD1. The length of the CDR3 is 14 residues. With V trimmed by 4 bases and J by 6 bases, 4 bases remained unmatched. Germline V gives CDR1 SEHNR, CDR2 FQNEAQ (reference sequence). CDR3 sequence (DNA): TGTGCCAGCAGCTCCCCGGACAGGGGAAACATTCAGTACTTC. Protein product: CASSSPDRGNIQYF. Supplemented by reference TRBV7-9 and TRBJ2-4, the full variable domain reads DTGVSQNPRHKITKRGQNVTFRCDPISEHNRLYWYRQTLGQGPEFLTYFQNEAQLEKSRLLSDRFSAERPKGSFSTLEIQRTEQGDSAMYLCASSSPDRGNIQYFGAGTRLSVL.

The table lists this clonotype with many counts. The chain is built from TRBV6-2 or TRBV6-3 and TRBJ1-5; TRBD1 agrees at 7 bases. V lost 4 bases, J lost 0 bases, and 21 bases stayed unmatched. The length of the CDR3 is 21 residues. Germline V lookup: CDR1 MNHEY, CDR2 SVGEGT. CDR3 DNA sequence: TGTGCCAGCAGTTCGACAGGGAAGTTGTTGTCCTCGGGTGGTAGCAATCAGCCCCAGCATTTT. This sequence encodes CASSSTGKLLSSGGSNQPQHF.

This clonotype has ten or more counts. The rearrangement uses TRBV19 and TRBJ2-7, with TRBD2 identical over 9 bases. This CDR3 has 12 residues. The germline gives CDR1 LNHDA, CDR2 SQIVND (reference sequence). The ends lost 8 bases at V and 6 bases at J; junction bases unmatched: 5. The CDR3 region is CASGTSWAEQYF. The DNA for the CDR3 is TGTGCCAGTGGGACTAGCTGGGCCGAGCAGTACTTC.

This clonotype was detected only once. A read error is possible here, since a much larger clone lies one base away. V usage is TRBV20-1 and J usage is TRBJ1-1; D not certain. Germline CDR1 and CDR2: DFQATT and SNEGSKA (reference sequence). This CDR3 has 12 amino acids. V was clipped by 5 bases and J by 0 bases, with 7 bases between them. The CDR3 region is CSALFMNTEAFF. As DNA, the CDR3 is TGCAGTGCTCTGTTCATGAACACTGAAGCTTTCTTT.

At least ten counts were recorded for this clonotype. The chain uses TRBV27 and TRBJ2-1, with TRBD1 matching 9 bases. V shed 3 bases and J 9 bases; nucleotides not matched to a gene: 9. CDR3 size: 15 residues. Germline V lookup: CDR1 MNHEY, CDR2 SMNVEV (reference sequence). CDR3 DNA: TGTGCCAGCAGTTTCCGGGACAGGGAGGGATCTGAGCAGTTCTTC. This codes for CASSFRDREGSEQFF.

V and J are TRBV7-8 and TRBJ1-2; perhaps TRBD1 as D (5 bases). Looked up from germline, CDR1 is SGHVS and CDR2 is FQNEAQ. Trimming removed 5 bases at V and 1 base at J, with 17 bases between. The CDR3 is 16 residues long. CDR3 sequence reads: CASSPPAGTYNYGYTF. CDR3 DNA: TGTGCCAGCAGCCCCCCCGCCGGGACGTATAACTATGGCTACACCTTC.

This clonotype was picked up many times. One end of the junction does not line up with germline, which may come from a read error. This chain links TRBV19 with TRBJ2-6; D is unresolved. The CDR3 covers 11 residues. Per the germline V gene, CDR1 is LNHDA and CDR2 is SQIVND (reference sequence). CDR3 sequence reads: CASSTADVLTF. The CDR3 bases are TGTGCCAGTTCGACGGCCGACGTCCTGACTTTC.

In this sample, this clonotype turned up many times. The chain employs TRBV20-1 and TRBJ1-5; weak D call: TRBD1 (5 bases). Germline V lookup: CDR1 DFQATT, CDR2 SNEGSKA (reference sequence). Trimming left V 0 bases short and J 2 bases short, with 14 bases between. This CDR3 has 16 amino acids. The CDR3 spells CSARDTQDWGNQPQHF. The CDR3 DNA follows: TGCAGTGCTAGAGATACACAGGACTGGGGCAATCAGCCCCAGCATTTT.

At least ten counts were recorded for this clonotype. The chain has TRBV5-1 and TRBJ1-4; D is perhaps TRBD1 (5 bases). Germline lookup yields CDR1 SGHRS and CDR2 YFSETQ. V lost 8 bases to trimming and J lost 6 bases, with 17 bases between them. This CDR3 is built from 14 residues. CDR3 sequence reads: CASRGKDRDEKLFF. CDR3 in DNA: TGCGCCAGTCGGGGGAAGGACCGGGATGAAAAACTGTTTTTT. Combining the CDR3 with reference TRBV5-1 and TRBJ1-4 gives the whole variable domain KAGVTQTPRYLIKTRGQQVTLSCSPISGHRSVSWYQQTPGQGLQFLFEYFSETQRNKGNFPGRFSGRQFSNSRSEMNVSTLELGDSALYLCASRGKDRDEKLFFGSGTQLSVL.

This clonotype has ten or more counts. This chain connects TRBV12-5 to TRBJ2-6; unclear D gene. Trimming took off 3 bases at V and 0 bases at J, with 12 bases between the two ends. The CDR3 loop spans 17 amino acids. Germline CDR1 is LGHNT and CDR2 is FRNRAP. CDR3 sequence reads: CASGLGLRNSGANVLTF. CDR3 coding DNA: TGTGCTAGTGGTTTAGGATTAAGGAACTCTGGGGCCAACGTCCTGACTTTC.

The chain recombines TRBV3-1 with TRBJ1-4; D unclear. The V end was cut by 2 bases, the J end by 4 bases, with 11 bases between. This CDR3 is 15 amino acids long. CDR1 LGHDT and CDR2 YNNKEL come from the germline V gene (reference sequence). Written as DNA, the CDR3 is TGTGCCAGCAGCCAAATGGCTGTCAGTAATGAAAAACTGTTTTTT. Translated: CASSQMAVSNEKLFF. Full variable domain (outside the CDR3, taken from reference TRBV3-1 and TRBJ1-4): DTAVSQTPKYLVTQMGNDKSIKCEQNLGHDTMYWYKQDSKKFLKIMFSYNNKELIINETVPNRFSPKSPDKAHLNLHINSLELGDSAVYFCASSQMAVSNEKLFFGSGTQLSVL.

This clonotype showed up just a few times. This rearrangement joins TRBV28 to TRBJ2-3, with 9 bases matching TRBD1. CDR3 size: 16 residues. Germline trimming cut 0 bases from V and 1 base from J; bases unmatched to any gene: 2. Per the germline V gene, CDR1 is MDHEN and CDR2 is SYDVKM. The CDR3 protein is CASSLWGDRGTDTQYF. The CDR3 DNA sequence: TGTGCCAGCAGTTTATGGGGGGACAGGGGCACAGATACGCAGTATTTT.

This clonotype has a count of ten or more. The chain combines TRBV24-1 with TRBJ2-4, with D unresolved. Germline V gene data show CDR1 as KGHDR and CDR2 as SFDVKD. The CDR3 runs to 14 residues. Trimming took off 4 bases at V and 2 bases at J, with 8 bases between the two ends. The CDR3 region is CATSDRSPKNIQYF. The CDR3 nucleotides read TGTGCCACCAGTGACAGAAGTCCCAAAAACATTCAGTACTTC.

This clonotype was counted a few times. V usage is TRBV29-1 and J usage is TRBJ2-3, with 7 bases lining up with TRBD1. CDR1 is SQVTM, CDR2 ANQGSEA, per germline. The CDR3 spans 13 residues. V was clipped by 2 bases and J by 4 bases; unmatched bases: 3. CDR3 in DNA: TGCAGCGTTGAACCTACAGGGGCAGATACGCAGTATTTT. Translated, it gives CSVEPTGADTQYF.

This clonotype was detected a few times. The rearrangement uses TRBV5-1 and TRBJ1-2; TRBD1 agrees at 7 bases. J was trimmed by 3 bases and V by 2 bases; bases with no gene match: 4. Germline CDR1 SGHRS, CDR2 YFSETQ. The CDR3 covers 14 residues. CDR3 amino acids: CASSFRDSYYGYTF. In DNA form, the CDR3 reads TGCGCCAGCAGCTTCCGGGACAGCTACTATGGCTACACCTTC.

There are many counts of this clonotype. CDR3 sequence reads: CASRGGTKGTQYF. DNA of the CDR3: TGTGCCAGCCGAGGGGGAACCAAAGGGACCCAGTACTTC. V usage is TRBV6-2 or TRBV6-3 and J usage is TRBJ2-5; D is possibly TRBD1 (6 bases). V was pared by 8 bases and J by 7 bases, with 17 bases between. The CDR3 sequence is 13 residues long. Germline CDR1 MNHEY, CDR2 SVGEGT.

At least ten counts were recorded for this clonotype. The chain employs TRBV12-3 or TRBV12-4 and TRBJ2-5; D is uncertain. Trimming stripped 8 bases from V and 3 bases from J, with 7 bases between. The CDR3 has 11 amino acids. CDR3 loop: CASRSEETQYF. The CDR3 bases are TGTGCCAGCCGGAGTGAAGAGACCCAGTACTTC.

The chain recombines TRBV7-9 with TRBJ1-1; D gene uncertain. The CDR3 loop spans 14 amino acids. Germline CDR1 SEHNR, CDR2 FQNEAQ (reference sequence). The germline V and J ends were trimmed by 5 bases and 0 bases, with 10 bases remaining between them. The CDR3 is CASSDMSVNTEAFF. DNA of the CDR3: TGTGCCAGCAGCGATATGTCAGTGAACACTGAAGCTTTCTTT.

This clonotype came up many times. CDR3 nucleotide sequence: TGTGCCAGCAGTTATAAGGGAAGGGATCAGCCCCAGCATTTT. Translated: CASSYKGRDQPQHF. V is TRBV6-5 and J is TRBJ1-5; no definite D call. This CDR3 spans 14 amino acids. CDR1 is MNHEY, CDR2 SVGAGI, per germline. Trimming left V 3 bases short and J 5 bases short, with 11 bases between.

Many counts were recorded for this clonotype. The CDR3, as DNA: TGTGCCAGCAGCCCCACGGGACCGGAGGAGACCCAGTACTTC. It yields the protein CASSPTGPEETQYF. The V and J genes are TRBV7-2 and TRBJ2-5; tentatively, D is TRBD1 or TRBD2 (5 bases each). CDR1 is SGHTA, CDR2 FQGNSA, per germline. The V and J ends lost 5 bases and 5 bases respectively, with 15 bases between them. This CDR3 is built from 14 residues.